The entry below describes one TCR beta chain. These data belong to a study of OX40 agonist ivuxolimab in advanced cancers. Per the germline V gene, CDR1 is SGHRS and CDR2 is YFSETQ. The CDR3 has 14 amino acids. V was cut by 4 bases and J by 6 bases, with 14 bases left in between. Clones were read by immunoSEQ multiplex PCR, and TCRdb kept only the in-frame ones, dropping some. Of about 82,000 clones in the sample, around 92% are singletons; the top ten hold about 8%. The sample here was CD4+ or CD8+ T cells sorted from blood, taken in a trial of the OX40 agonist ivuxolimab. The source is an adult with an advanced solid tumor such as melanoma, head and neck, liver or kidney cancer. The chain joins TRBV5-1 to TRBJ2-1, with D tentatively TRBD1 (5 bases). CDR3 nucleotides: TGCGCCAGCAGCAGGGGTCAAGCCGGCAATGAGCAGTTCTTC. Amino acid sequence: CASSRGQAGNEQFF.